The subject of this entry is one T cell receptor beta chain. This sample was included in a study of blood T cell repertoires in COVID-19. It was within 2 weeks before study entry that exposed participants met a COVID-19 case. The method was immunoSEQ multiplex PCR; TCRdb's version includes in-frame clones alone and lacks a portion of them. Of 430,000 or so clones in the sample, nearly 90% are singletons; the top ten hold 1.4%. CDR3 length equals 16 residues. Germline CDR1 KGHSH, CDR2 LQKENI. Trimming removed 3 bases from V and 9 bases from J, with 18 bases in between. The sequence was obtained from a woman aged 18 to 35 who had been exposed to COVID-19. The sequenced sample was PBMCs or T cells enriched from blood (not recorded which). The chain carries TRBV18 and TRBJ1-6; D gene uncertain. CDR3 amino acids: CASSPVPLGGSSPLHF. CDR3 coding DNA: TGTGCCAGCTCACCGGTGCCCCTTGGCGGGAGTTCACCCCTCCACTTT.